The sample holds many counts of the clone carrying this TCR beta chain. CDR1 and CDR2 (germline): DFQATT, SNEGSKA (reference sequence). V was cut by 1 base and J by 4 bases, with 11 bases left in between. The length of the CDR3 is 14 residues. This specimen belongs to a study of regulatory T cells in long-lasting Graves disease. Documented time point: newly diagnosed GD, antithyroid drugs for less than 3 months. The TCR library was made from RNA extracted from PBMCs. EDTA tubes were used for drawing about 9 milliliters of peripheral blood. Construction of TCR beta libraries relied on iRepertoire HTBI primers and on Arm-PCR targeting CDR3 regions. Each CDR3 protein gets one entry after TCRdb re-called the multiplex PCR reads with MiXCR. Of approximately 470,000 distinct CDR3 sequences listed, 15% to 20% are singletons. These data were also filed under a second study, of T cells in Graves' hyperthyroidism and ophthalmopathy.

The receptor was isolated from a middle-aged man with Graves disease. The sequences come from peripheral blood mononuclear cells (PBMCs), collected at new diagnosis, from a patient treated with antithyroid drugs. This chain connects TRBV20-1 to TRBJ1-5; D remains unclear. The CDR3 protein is CSARVPESNQPQHF. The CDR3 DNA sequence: TGCAGTGCTAGAGTCCCTGAATCGAATCAGCCCCAGCATTTT.